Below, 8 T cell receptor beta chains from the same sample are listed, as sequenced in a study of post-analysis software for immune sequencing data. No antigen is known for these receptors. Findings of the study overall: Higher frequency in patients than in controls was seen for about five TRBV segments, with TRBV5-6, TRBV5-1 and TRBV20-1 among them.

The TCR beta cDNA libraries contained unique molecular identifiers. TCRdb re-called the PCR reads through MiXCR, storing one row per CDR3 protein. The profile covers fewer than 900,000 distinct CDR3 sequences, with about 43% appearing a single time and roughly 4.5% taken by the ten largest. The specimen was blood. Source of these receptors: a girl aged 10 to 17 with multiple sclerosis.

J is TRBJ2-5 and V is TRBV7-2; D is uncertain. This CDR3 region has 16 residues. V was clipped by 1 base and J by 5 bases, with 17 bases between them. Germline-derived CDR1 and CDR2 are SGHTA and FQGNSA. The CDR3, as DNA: TGTGCCAGCAGCTTAGTCGGTAGTGGGAATAGGGAGACCCAGTACTTC. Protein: CASSLVGSGNRETQYF.

The CDR3 DNA reads as TGCAGCGTCGCCCCCGGGACGGGGAACACCGGGGAGCTGTTTTTT. This encodes CSVAPGTGNTGELFF. The chain links TRBV29-1 to TRBJ2-2; D might be TRBD1 or TRBD2, each matching 5 bases. Trimming stripped 6 bases from V and 1 base from J, with 15 bases between. The V gene's germline CDR1 is SQVTM and CDR2 ANQGSEA. The CDR3 consists of 15 residues.

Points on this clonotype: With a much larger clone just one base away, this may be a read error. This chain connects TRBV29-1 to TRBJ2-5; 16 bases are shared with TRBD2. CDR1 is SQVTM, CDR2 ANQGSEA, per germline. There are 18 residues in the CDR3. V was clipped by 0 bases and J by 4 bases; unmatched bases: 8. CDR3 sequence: CSVEDGTSGRADRETQYF. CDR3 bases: TGCAGCGTTGAAGATGGGACTAGCGGGAGGGCCGATCGAGAGACCCAGTACTTC.

In DNA form, the CDR3 reads TGTGCCAGCAGCTTAAGGACACCCCTCACTGAAGCTTTCTTT. Translated, it gives CASSLRTPLTEAFF. The J gene is TRBJ1-1, the V gene TRBV11-2, with D possibly TRBD1 on 5 matching bases. Trimming removed 2 bases at V and 4 bases at J, with 11 bases between. The CDR3 loop spans 14 amino acids. Germline CDR1 and CDR2: SGHAT and FQNNGV.

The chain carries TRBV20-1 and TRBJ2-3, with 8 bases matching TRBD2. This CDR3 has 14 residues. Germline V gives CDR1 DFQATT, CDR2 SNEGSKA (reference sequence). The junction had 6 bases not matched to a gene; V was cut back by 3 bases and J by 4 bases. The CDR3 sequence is CSARGTRGADTQYF. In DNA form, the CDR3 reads TGCAGTGCTAGGGGGACTAGAGGGGCAGATACGCAGTATTTT.

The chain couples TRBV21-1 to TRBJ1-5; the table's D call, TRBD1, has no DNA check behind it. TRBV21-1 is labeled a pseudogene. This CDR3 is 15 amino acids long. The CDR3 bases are TGTGCCAGCACCCCGGGTCCCCCAGGGCGTCAGCCCCAGCATTTT. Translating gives CASTPGPPGRQPQHF.

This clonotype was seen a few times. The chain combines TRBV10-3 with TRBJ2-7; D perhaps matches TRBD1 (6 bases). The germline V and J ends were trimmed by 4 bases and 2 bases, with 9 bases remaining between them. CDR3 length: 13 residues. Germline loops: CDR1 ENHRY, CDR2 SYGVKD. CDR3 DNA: TGTGCCATCAGTGGACAGGACCCCTACGAGCAGTACTTC. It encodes CAISGQDPYEQYF.

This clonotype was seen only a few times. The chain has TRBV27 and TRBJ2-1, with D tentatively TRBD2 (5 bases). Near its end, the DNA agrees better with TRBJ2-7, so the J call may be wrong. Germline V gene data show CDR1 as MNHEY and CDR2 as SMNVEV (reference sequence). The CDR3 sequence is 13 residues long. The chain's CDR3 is CASSLSGYNEQYF. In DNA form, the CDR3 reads TGTGCCAGCAGTCTTTCGGGGTACAATGAGCAGTACTTC.